The present entry profiles one T cell receptor (beta chain) with its context. The antigen is not known. These data originate in a study of identical twins. Study-wide results and caveats: Clonotypes of the beta chain that were abundant in cord blood carried fewer insertions (memory repertoires showed none).

TCRdb itself ran the 5' RACE reads through MiXCR, one entry per CDR3 protein. This sample has about 530,000 distinct CDR3 sequences, with roughly 15% found just once. Germline assignment: CDR1 SGHRS and CDR2 YFSETQ. Trimming cost V 3 bases and J 0 bases; bases outside gene matches: 11. CDR3 length equals 19 residues. The donor group consisted entirely of healthy Caucasians. The same sample was also used in a study of yellow fever vaccine responses in identical twins. That paper adds: The T cell response to vaccination in identical twins was reportedly partly convergent and partly personalized.

This sequence was found in a woman aged 18-29 years in good health. The chain links TRBV5-1 to TRBJ2-4; TRBD2 aligns across 11 bases. The sample consisted of CD4+ T cells sorted from blood. CDR3 coding DNA: TGCGCCAGCAGCTCTGGACTAGCGGGTCTCAGCAAAGCCAAAAACATTCAGTACTTC. Amino acid sequence: CASSSGLAGLSKAKNIQYF.